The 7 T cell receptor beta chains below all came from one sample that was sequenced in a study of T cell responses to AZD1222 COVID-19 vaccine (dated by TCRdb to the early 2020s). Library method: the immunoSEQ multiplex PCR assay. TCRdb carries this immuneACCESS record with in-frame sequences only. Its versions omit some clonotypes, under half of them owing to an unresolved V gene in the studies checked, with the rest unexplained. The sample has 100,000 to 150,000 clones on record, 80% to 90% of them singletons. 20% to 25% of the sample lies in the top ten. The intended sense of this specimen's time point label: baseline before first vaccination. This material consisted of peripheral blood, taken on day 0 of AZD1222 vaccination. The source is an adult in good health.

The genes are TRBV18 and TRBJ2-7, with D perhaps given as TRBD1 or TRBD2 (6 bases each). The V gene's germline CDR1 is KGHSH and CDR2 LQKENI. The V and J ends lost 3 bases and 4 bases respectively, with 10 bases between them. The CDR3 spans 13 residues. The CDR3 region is CASSPGGGYEQYF. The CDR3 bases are TGTGCCAGCTCACCGGGGGGCGGATACGAGCAGTACTTC.

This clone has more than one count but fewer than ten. Written as DNA, the CDR3 is TGTGCCAGCTCACCGGGACTAGCGGGGTTGAATGAGCAGTTCTTC. Translation gives CASSPGLAGLNEQFF. The rearrangement joins TRBV18 to TRBJ2-1; 13 bases agree with TRBD2. Germline values: CDR1 KGHSH, CDR2 LQKENI. Trimming removed 3 bases from V and 7 bases from J; junction bases left unmatched: 3. This CDR3 has 15 residues.

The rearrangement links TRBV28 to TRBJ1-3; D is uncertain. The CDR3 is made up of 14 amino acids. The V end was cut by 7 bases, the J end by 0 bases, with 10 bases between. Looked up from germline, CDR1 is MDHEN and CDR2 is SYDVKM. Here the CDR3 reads CASNRVFSGNTIYF. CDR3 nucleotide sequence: TGTGCCAGCAATAGGGTCTTCTCTGGAAACACCATATATTTT.

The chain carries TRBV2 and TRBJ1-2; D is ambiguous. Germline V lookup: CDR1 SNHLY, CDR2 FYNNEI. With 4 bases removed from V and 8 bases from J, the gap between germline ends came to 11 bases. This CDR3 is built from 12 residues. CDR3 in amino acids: CASSVTDYGYTF. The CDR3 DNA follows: TGTGCCAGCAGTGTCACGGATTACGGCTACACCTTC.

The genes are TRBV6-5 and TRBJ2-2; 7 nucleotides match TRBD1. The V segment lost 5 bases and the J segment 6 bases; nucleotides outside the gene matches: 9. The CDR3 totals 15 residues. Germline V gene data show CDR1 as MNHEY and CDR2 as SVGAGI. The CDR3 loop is CASSKSKTGSGELFF. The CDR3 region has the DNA TGTGCCAGCAGTAAATCAAAGACAGGGTCCGGGGAGCTGTTTTTT.

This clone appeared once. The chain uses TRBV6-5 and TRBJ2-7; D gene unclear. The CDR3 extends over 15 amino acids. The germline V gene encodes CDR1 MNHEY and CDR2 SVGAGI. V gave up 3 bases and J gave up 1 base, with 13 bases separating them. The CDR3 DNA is TGTGCCAGCAGTTATACGGGCCCCTCTTCCTACGAGCAGTACTTC. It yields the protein CASSYTGPSSYEQYF.

CDR3 sequence reads: CASTRASGNTIYF. The CDR3 nucleotides read TGTGCCAGCACGCGGGCCTCTGGAAACACCATATATTTT. The V gene is TRBV6-6, the J gene TRBJ1-3; no clear D. Trimming shortened V by 7 bases and J by 0 bases, and 7 bases separated the two germline ends. This CDR3 has 13 amino acids. CDR1 is MNHNY, CDR2 SVGAGI, per germline (reference sequence).